This T cell receptor (beta chain) originates from a study of cytomegalovirus exposure and HLA in healthy donors. Sequencing used immunoSEQ multiplex PCR; TCRdb keeps in-frame clones, though not all of them. The data contain 330,000 or so clones, 86% of them singletons. Trimming pared 6 bases from V and 1 base from J, leaving 9 bases between. The CDR3 is made up of 13 amino acids. The germline V gene has CDR1 KGHSH and CDR2 LQKENI. Comments on this clone: Its antigen is not known.

Study-wide results and limits: Among TCR beta chains, those listed as cytomegalovirus-associated numbered about 160.

The J gene is TRBJ1-1, the V gene TRBV18; no clear D gene. This sequence originates from a woman younger than 35 in good health and CMV-seronegative. Sequencing was performed on PBMCs. CDR3 bases: TGTGCCAGCTCGACCCGGGGGAACACTGAAGCTTTCTTT. It translates to CASSTRGNTEAFF.